This T cell receptor beta chain was obtained from a study of graft-versus-host responses after intestinal transplantation. About the research overall: In this cohort, recipients had multivisceral, liver-intestinal, or isolated intestinal transplants. The study gave all recipients anti-thymocyte globulin induction, then tacrolimus and steroids for about three years.

Points on this clone: The antigen is not known.

Study observations and caveats: HvG clone declines early post-transplant were associated with peak circulating GvH levels. High graft-versus-host to host-versus-graft T cell clonal ratios marked allografts of patients with graft-donor macrochimerism.

The CDR3 loop spans 16 amino acids. V lost 1 base to trimming and J lost 4 bases; unmatched junction nucleotides: 6. From germline, CDR1 is SGHAT and CDR2 FQNNGV. Sequenced by immunoSEQ multiplex PCR; TCRdb stores in-frame clones only, minus some. The sample carries some 25,000 clones, around 94% recorded once. The specimen was PBMCs, collected roughly 29 days after intestinal transplant. The sequence was obtained from a human patient who received an intestinal transplant, so some T cells may come from the graft donor. V is TRBV11-2 and J is TRBJ2-3, with 9 bases identical to TRBD2. CDR3 nucleotides: TGTGCCAGCAGCTTAGGTTTAGCGGGGGCGCCAGATACGCAGTATTTT. This encodes CASSLGLAGAPDTQYF.